These T cell receptor beta chains were read from a single sample in a study of response to subunit inactivated influenza vaccine. TCRdb called the RT-PCR reads again in MiXCR, with one record for every CDR3 protein. The data hold roughly 700,000 distinct CDR3 sequences, with 11% to 15% observed a single time. The source was PBMCs from blood, collected less than 15 days before vaccination. These receptor sequences come from a man aged 50 or older who received an inactivated influenza vaccine. Both conserved end residues are trimmed from each CDR3. A clone size is listed for some rows: how often the clone was seen (once, few, many), or a class if it is expanded.

CDR3 protein: ASTGDTGELF
V gene: TRBV28
J gene: TRBJ2-2
clone size: many

CDR3 protein: ASSGRSDYNEQF
V gene: TRBV28
J gene: TRBJ2-1
clone size: .

CDR3 protein: ASSLRGRSADTQY
V gene: TRBV7-2
J gene: TRBJ2-3
clone size: .

CDR3 protein: SASGQVYEQY
V gene: TRBV20-1
J gene: TRBJ2-7
clone size: .

CDR3 protein: ASSPGTGGAVKTQY
V gene: TRBV18
J gene: TRBJ2-5
clone size: once

CDR3 protein: ASSLASIRGGAPNEQF
V gene: TRBV7-2
J gene: TRBJ2-1
clone size: .

CDR3 protein: ASSPPSGGGRDTQY
V gene: TRBV9
J gene: TRBJ2-3
clone size: .

CDR3 protein: ASSFDGLSTDTQY
V gene: TRBV12-3/TRBV12-4
J gene: TRBJ2-3
clone size: .

CDR3 protein: ASSPSRGGSDTQY
V gene: TRBV5-1
J gene: TRBJ2-3
clone size: .

CDR3 protein: ASSYTGLASTGELF
V gene: TRBV6-2/TRBV6-3
J gene: TRBJ2-2
clone size: .

CDR3 protein: ASSLSGDSYNSPLH
V gene: TRBV7-2
J gene: TRBJ1-6
clone size: many

CDR3 protein: ASSLMLGQHPLLGGYT
V gene: TRBV6-5
J gene: TRBJ1-2
clone size: many

CDR3 protein: ASRRRDTNQPQH
V gene: TRBV28
J gene: TRBJ1-5
clone size: few

CDR3 protein: ASSSRTVNYGYT
V gene: TRBV7-2
J gene: TRBJ1-2
clone size: .

CDR3 protein: ASRPRQEKTTISSTDTQY
V gene: TRBV4-2
J gene: TRBJ2-3
clone size: .

CDR3 protein: ASTGRSYNSPLH
V gene: TRBV25-1
J gene: TRBJ1-6
clone size: few

CDR3 protein: ASSRSHTDTQY
V gene: TRBV7-8
J gene: TRBJ2-3
clone size: .

CDR3 protein: SAGPRLQETQY
V gene: TRBV29-1
J gene: TRBJ2-5
clone size: few

CDR3 protein: ASSSRTADSGNTIY
V gene: TRBV5-1
J gene: TRBJ1-3
clone size: few

CDR3 protein: ASSHLSLLSKDGNYGYT
V gene: TRBV4-2
J gene: TRBJ1-2
clone size: few

CDR3 protein: SASPRDRLREKLF
V gene: TRBV20-1
J gene: TRBJ1-4
clone size: .

CDR3 protein: ASSQITGGGEQY
V gene: TRBV4-1
J gene: TRBJ2-7
clone size: .

CDR3 protein: ASTQEAFTGAQY
V gene: TRBV28
J gene: TRBJ2-5
clone size: .

CDR3 protein: ASSLVPSPQNIQY
V gene: TRBV7-8
J gene: TRBJ2-4
clone size: few

CDR3 protein: ASSLVEGTEAF
V gene: TRBV3-1
J gene: TRBJ1-1
clone size: many

CDR3 protein: ASGLRANTEAF
V gene: TRBV12-5
J gene: TRBJ1-1
clone size: many

CDR3 protein: ASSPDSPDTQY
V gene: TRBV12-3/TRBV12-4
J gene: TRBJ2-3
clone size: .

CDR3 protein: ASSFGLSNQPQH
V gene: TRBV28
J gene: TRBJ1-5
clone size: many

CDR3 protein: AIREGNRGRNTGELF
V gene: TRBV10-3
J gene: TRBJ2-2
clone size: .

CDR3 protein: ASSLAHIDEQY
V gene: TRBV7-2
J gene: TRBJ2-7
clone size: .

CDR3 protein: ASSLAGHPEETQY
V gene: TRBV4-1
J gene: TRBJ2-5
clone size: .

CDR3 protein: ASSSRQGDEPQH
V gene: TRBV5-6
J gene: TRBJ1-5
clone size: .

CDR3 protein: SARAVLMNNEQF
V gene: TRBV20-1
J gene: TRBJ2-1
clone size: .

CDR3 protein: ASSLTRGEKLF
V gene: TRBV12-3/TRBV12-4
J gene: TRBJ1-4
clone size: few

CDR3 protein: ASSQRPDRANEQF
V gene: TRBV3-1
J gene: TRBJ2-1
clone size: .

CDR3 protein: ATSRKGQTNEQF
V gene: TRBV15
J gene: TRBJ2-1
clone size: few